Given below is one T cell receptor (beta chain) in context. The data stem from a study of blood T cell repertoires in COVID-19. Study-level background: Both acute and convalescent COVID-19 samples were obtained from the United States, Italy and Spain. Sources were T cells, B-cell-depleted T cells, or PBMCs; the material itself was cDNA or gDNA.

Original data processing: Cell counts per sample came from amplifying reference gene primers. TCRdb's copy holds only in-frame clones and misses some; the assay was immunoSEQ multiplex PCR. The V and J calls and clone size come from that table; D and trimming were worked out from the DNA. This table holds about 120,000 clones, 85% to 90% found once. The germline gives CDR1 SGDLS, CDR2 YYNGEE. Between the trimmed V and J ends, which lost 0 bases and 4 bases, there was a span of 8 bases. The CDR3 has 13 residues. The sequenced material came from peripheral blood. The clonotype was recovered from an older woman with acute or convalescent COVID-19. The chain carries TRBV9 and TRBJ2-7, with D unclear. The CDR3 reads CASSVAGSYEQYF. The CDR3 DNA reads as TGTGCCAGCAGCGTAGCTGGCAGTTACGAGCAGTACTTC.